This passage covers 9 T cell receptor beta chains from one sample sequenced in a study of cytomegalovirus exposure and HLA in healthy donors (dated by TCRdb to the late 2010s). Libraries were constructed by the immunoSEQ multiplex PCR assay. TCRdb took over this immuneACCESS table, retaining in-frame rearrangements with V and J assigned. Such tables are incomplete; in checked studies, under half of the missing clones stem from an unresolved V gene, and the remainder is unexplained. In this sample the table shows about 110,000 clones, approximately 85% of which occur a single time. About 3% of the sample belongs to the ten largest clones. Material for sequencing was PBMCs. The receptor source for this set is a woman younger than 35 in good health and CMV-seronegative.

The chain employs TRBV18 and TRBJ2-3; 8 nucleotides align to TRBD1. Looked up from germline, CDR1 is KGHSH and CDR2 is LQKENI. CDR3 size: 15 residues. V dropped 6 bases and J dropped 1; count of bases not matched to a gene: 6. The CDR3 spells CASSLQGAGTDTQYF. The CDR3 DNA is TGTGCCAGCTCGCTGCAGGGGGCCGGCACAGATACGCAGTATTTT.

The genes are TRBV2 and TRBJ1-3, with 8 bases identical to TRBD1. With V trimmed by 2 bases and J by 4 bases, 7 bases remained unmatched. This CDR3 spans 16 amino acids. Germline V CDR1 and CDR2: SNHLY, FYNNEI. In DNA, the CDR3 is TGTGCCAGCAGTGAATTGGCAGGGGGCGGCGGAAACACCATATATTTT. Translation: CASSELAGGGGNTIYF.

V and J are TRBV7-9 and TRBJ1-2, with unresolved D. Germline CDR1 and CDR2: SEHNR and FQNEAQ (reference sequence). Deletions cut 5 bases from V and 0 bases from J, with 7 bases between. The CDR3 is made up of 13 amino acids. The DNA for the CDR3 is TGTGCCAGCAGCCCGAGTACTAACTATGGCTACACCTTC. This encodes CASSPSTNYGYTF.

This chain uses TRBV10-3 with TRBJ2-5; 10 bases fit TRBD2. Germline assignment: CDR1 ENHRY and CDR2 SYGVKD. The length of the CDR3 is 15 residues. Losses at the gene ends were 3 bases for V and 5 bases for J; bases not matched to a gene: 6. The CDR3: CAISEARSGGETQYF. The DNA for the CDR3 is TGTGCCATCAGTGAAGCCCGTAGCGGGGGGGAGACCCAGTACTTC.

V is TRBV7-8 and J is TRBJ1-2; 10 nucleotides align to TRBD1. Germline CDR1 is SGHVS and CDR2 is FQNEAQ. Trimming took 5 bases from V and 5 from J; bases not matched to a gene: 5. The CDR3 loop spans 14 amino acids. Here the CDR3 DNA reads TGTGCCAGCAGCCTCGGGACAGGGGTTTATGGCTACACCTTC. Amino acid sequence: CASSLGTGVYGYTF.

The chain combines TRBV19 with TRBJ2-7, with 9 bases that match TRBD1. Per germline, CDR1 LNHDA and CDR2 SQIVND (reference sequence). This CDR3 contains 17 residues. V trimming: 1 base; J trimming: 3 bases; junction bases outside the gene matches: 10. The CDR3 protein is CASSIGLVGTGNYEQYF. CDR3 DNA: TGTGCCAGTAGTATAGGTCTAGTGGGGACAGGGAACTACGAGCAGTACTTC.

The V and J genes are TRBV19 and TRBJ1-5; 7 bases match TRBD1. The CDR3 has 12 residues. Germline V gene lookup returns CDR1 LNHDA and CDR2 SQIVND (reference sequence). The J segment lost 7 bases and the V segment lost 5 bases, leaving 2 bases of the junction unmatched. CDR3 loop: CASSPQGQPQHF. In nucleotides, the CDR3 is TGTGCCAGTAGTCCACAGGGGCAGCCCCAGCATTTT.

The chain combines TRBV5-1 with TRBJ2-7, with TRBD1 matching 12 bases. Germline V lookup: CDR1 SGHRS, CDR2 YFSETQ. V lost 2 bases to trimming and J lost 5 bases; unmatched junction nucleotides: 8. This CDR3 is 16 amino acids long. The CDR3 loop reads CASSFPGQGAPNEQYF. The CDR3, as DNA: TGCGCCAGCAGCTTTCCGGGACAGGGGGCCCCCAACGAGCAGTACTTC.

The chain combines TRBV10-3 with TRBJ2-1; D is undetermined. The V gene's germline CDR1 is ENHRY and CDR2 SYGVKD. V dropped 4 bases and J dropped 8 bases, with 12 bases sitting between them. The CDR3 extends over 13 amino acids. CDR3 DNA sequence: TGTGCCATCAGTGTCCAGGCTATGGATGAGCAGTTCTTC. Its translation: CAISVQAMDEQFF.